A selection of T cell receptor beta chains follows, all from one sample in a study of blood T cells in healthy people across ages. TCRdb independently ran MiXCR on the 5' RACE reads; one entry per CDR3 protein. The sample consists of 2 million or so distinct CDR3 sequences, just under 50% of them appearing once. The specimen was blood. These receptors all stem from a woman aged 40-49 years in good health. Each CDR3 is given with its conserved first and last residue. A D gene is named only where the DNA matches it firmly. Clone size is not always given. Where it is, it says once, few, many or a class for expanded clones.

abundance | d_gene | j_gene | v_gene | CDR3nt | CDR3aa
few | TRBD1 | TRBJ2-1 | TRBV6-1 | TGTGCCAGCAGTGAACGATGGGGACAGGTTGTCAATGAGCAGTTCTTC | CASSERWGQVVNEQFF
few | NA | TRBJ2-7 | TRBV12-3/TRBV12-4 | TGTGCCAGCAGCTTGACCGACAGCCATGAGCAGTACTTC | CASSLTDSHEQYF
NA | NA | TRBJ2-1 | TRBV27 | TGTGCCAGCAGTTTAAGGGACAAATACAATGAGCAGTTCTTC | CASSLRDKYNEQFF
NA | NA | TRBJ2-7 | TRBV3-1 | TGTGCCAGCAGCCAAGAACCACGGGAGCAGTACTTC | CASSQEPREQYF
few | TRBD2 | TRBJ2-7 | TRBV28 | TGTGCCAGCAGTCCCAAGATAGCGGGGAGATACGAGCAGTACTTC | CASSPKIAGRYEQYF
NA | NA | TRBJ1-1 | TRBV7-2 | TGTGCCAGCAGCTTCCGAGGGGCAGCCAACACTGAAGCTTTCTTT | CASSFRGAANTEAFF
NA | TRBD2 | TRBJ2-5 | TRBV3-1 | TGTGCCAGCAGCCAAGATGGCGGGGGGGCTCAGGAGACCCAGTACTTC | CASSQDGGGAQETQYF
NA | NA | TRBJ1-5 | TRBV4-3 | TGCGCCAGCAGCCAAGATCGGCAGGGCCCTCAGCCCCAGCATTTT | CASSQDRQGPQPQHF
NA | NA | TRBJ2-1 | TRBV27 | TGTGCCAGCAGTTCCTGGGGGGTAAATGAGCAGTTCTTC | CASSSWGVNEQFF
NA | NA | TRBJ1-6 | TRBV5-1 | TGCGCCAGCAGCAATCCTACAGGGAGCTCCTATAATTCACCCCTCCACTTT | CASSNPTGSSYNSPLHF
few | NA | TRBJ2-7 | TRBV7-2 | TGTGCCAGCAGCCGGGACCCCCGGGCCTACGAGCAGTACTTC | CASSRDPRAYEQYF
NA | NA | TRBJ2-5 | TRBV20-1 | TGCAGTGCTGCCGGACAGCGGGCGGAGACCCAGTACTTC | CSAAGQRAETQYF
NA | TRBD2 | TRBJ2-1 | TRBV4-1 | TGCGCCAGCAGCCATCCGGGACTAGCGGGAGGGCCGGGTTACAATGAGCAGTTCTTC | CASSHPGLAGGPGYNEQFF
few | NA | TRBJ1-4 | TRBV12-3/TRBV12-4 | TGTGCCAGCAGTTTAGGTGGATGGGGCGCTAATGAAAAACTGTTTTTT | CASSLGGWGANEKLFF
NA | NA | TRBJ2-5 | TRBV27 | TGTGCCAGCAGTTTTGCCAAACACCAAGAGACCCAGTACTTC | CASSFAKHQETQYF
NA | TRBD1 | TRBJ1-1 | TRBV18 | TGTGCCAGCTCATCAACCGCGAGACAGGGAGGAGAAGCTTTCTTT | CASSSTARQGGEAFF
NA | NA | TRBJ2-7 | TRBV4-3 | TGCGCCAGCAGCCAACAAGGAGACTACGAGCAGTACTTC | CASSQQGDYEQYF
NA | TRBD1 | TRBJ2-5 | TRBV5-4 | TGTGCCAGCAGCCCACAGGACAGGGGGATACTTGGGACCCAGTACTTC | CASSPQDRGILGTQYF
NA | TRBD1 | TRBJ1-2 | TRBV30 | TGTGCCTGGGGGACTTACAGGGGTTCTGGCTACACCTTC | CAWGTYRGSGYTF
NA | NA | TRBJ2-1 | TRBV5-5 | TGTGCCAAGCGAGCGGTGTGGGGAGAGTCCTACAATGAGCAGTTCTTC | CAKRAVWGESYNEQFF
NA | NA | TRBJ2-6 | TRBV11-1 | TGTGCCAGCAGCTCTCCGGGGGGCGTTGGGACAGCCACCTCTGGGGCCAACGTCCTGACTTTC | CASSSPGGVGTATSGANVLTF